A selection of T cell receptor beta chains follows, all from one sample in a study of blood T cell repertoires in COVID-19. Some clones are missing from TCRdb's copy, which holds only in-frame ones; the method was immunoSEQ multiplex PCR. This sample carries roughly 200,000 clones, about 88% of them seen once, and the ten largest clones take approximately 3%. Sequences were obtained from peripheral blood. Receptor source: a man in his sixties with acute or convalescent COVID-19. Both conserved end residues are part of each CDR3. The D gene is left open where the match is weak. Not every row has a clone size; where given, it reads once, few, many or a size class.

j_call clone_size d_call v_call cdr3_aa cdr3_nt
TRBJ1-4 few . TRBV10-1 CATLRDEKLFF TGCGCCACCCTTCGTGATGAAAAACTGTTTTTT
TRBJ2-1 . TRBD2 TRBV9 CASSARASGGRDEQFF TGTGCCAGCAGCGCGAGGGCTAGCGGGGGGCGGGATGAGCAGTTCTTC
TRBJ2-7 . TRBD1 TRBV5-5 CASSLPRGPEQYF TGTGCCAGCAGCCTCCCAAGGGGGCCCGAGCAGTACTTC
TRBJ2-7 . TRBD1 TRBV27 CASYPGQGYEQYF TGTGCCAGTTACCCGGGACAGGGGTACGAGCAGTACTTC
TRBJ2-1 few . TRBV5-8 CASSLGDHLEGDEQFF TGTGCCAGCAGCTTGGGTGACCACCTAGAGGGCGATGAGCAGTTCTTC
TRBJ2-7 . TRBD1 TRBV7-9 CASSPTGSSYEQYF TGTGCCAGCAGCCCGACAGGGAGCTCCTACGAGCAGTACTTC
TRBJ1-1 . . TRBV5-3 CARSLAVENTEAFF TGTGCCAGAAGCTTGGCCGTAGAGAACACTGAAGCTTTCTTT
TRBJ1-5 few TRBD1 TRBV6-6 CASSRQGPNQAQHF TGTGCCAGCAGCCGACAGGGCCCGAATCAAGCCCAGCATTTT
TRBJ1-1 . . TRBV19 CASRNSGETAEAFF TGTGCCAGTAGGAACTCAGGGGAGACGGCTGAAGCTTTCTTT
TRBJ1-5 . . TRBV19 CASSFGGGQVNQPQHF TGTGCCAGTAGTTTCGGCGGGGGGCAGGTCAATCAGCCCCAGCATTTT
TRBJ1-2 . . TRBV19 CASRRTGPDVGYTF TGTGCCAGTAGACGAACAGGGCCGGATGTTGGCTACACCTTC
TRBJ2-2 . TRBD1 TRBV27 CASSRKGQGYTGELFF TGTGCCAGCAGCCGAAAGGGACAGGGATACACCGGGGAGCTGTTTTTT
TRBJ1-5 . . TRBV5-1 CASSLGPGQPQHF TGCGCCAGCAGCTTGGGGCCGGGGCAGCCCCAGCATTTT
TRBJ2-5 . . TRBV9 CASSADTSGEETQYF TGTGCCAGCAGCGCCGACACGTCAGGGGAAGAGACCCAGTACTTC
TRBJ2-1 . TRBD2 TRBV9 CASSVGSFSGPSYNEQFF TGTGCCAGCAGCGTAGGATCTTTTAGCGGGCCCTCCTACAATGAGCAGTTCTTC
TRBJ1-5 once . TRBV2 CASTTRGNQPQHF TGTGCCAGCACCACCCGGGGCAATCAGCCCCAGCATTTT